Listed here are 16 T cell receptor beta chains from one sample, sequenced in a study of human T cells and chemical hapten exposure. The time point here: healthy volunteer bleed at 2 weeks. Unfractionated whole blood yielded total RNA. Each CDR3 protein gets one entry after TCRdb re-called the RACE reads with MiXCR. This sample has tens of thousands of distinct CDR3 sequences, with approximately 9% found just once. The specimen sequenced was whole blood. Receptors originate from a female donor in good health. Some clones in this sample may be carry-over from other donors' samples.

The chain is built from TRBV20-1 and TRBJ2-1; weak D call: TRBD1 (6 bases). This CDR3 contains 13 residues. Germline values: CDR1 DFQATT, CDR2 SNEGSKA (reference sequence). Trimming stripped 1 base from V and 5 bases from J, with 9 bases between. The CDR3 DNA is TGCAGTGCTAGAGTTGCAGGGGACAATGAGCAGTTCTTC. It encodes CSARVAGDNEQFF.

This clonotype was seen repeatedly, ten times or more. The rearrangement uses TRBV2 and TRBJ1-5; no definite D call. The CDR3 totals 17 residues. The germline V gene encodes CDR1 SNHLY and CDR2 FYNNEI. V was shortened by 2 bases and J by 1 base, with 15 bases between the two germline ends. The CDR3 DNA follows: TGTGCCAGCAGTGAAAGGGAGGGAGTCTCGAGCAATCAGCCCCAGCATTTT. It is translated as CASSEREGVSSNQPQHF. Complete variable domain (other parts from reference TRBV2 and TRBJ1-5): EPEVTQTPSHQVTQMGQEVILRCVPISNHLYFYWYRQILGQKVEFLVSFYNNEISEKSEIFDDQFSVERPDGSNFTLKIRSTKLEDSAMYFCASSEREGVSSNQPQHFGDGTRLSIL.

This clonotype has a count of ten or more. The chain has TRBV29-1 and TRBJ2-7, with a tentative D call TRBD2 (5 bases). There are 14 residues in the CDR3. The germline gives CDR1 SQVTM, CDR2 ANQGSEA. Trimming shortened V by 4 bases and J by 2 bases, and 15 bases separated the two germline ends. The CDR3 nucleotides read TGCAGCGTTGTAGGGAGCGAGCCAGCCTACGAGCAGTACTTC. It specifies CSVVGSEPAYEQYF.

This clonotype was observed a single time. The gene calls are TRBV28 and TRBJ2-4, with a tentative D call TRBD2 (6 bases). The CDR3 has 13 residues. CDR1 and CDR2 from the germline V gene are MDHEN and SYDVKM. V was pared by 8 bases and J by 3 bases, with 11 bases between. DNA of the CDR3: TGTGCCAGCGGTACGGAGGGCAAAAACATTCAGTACTTC. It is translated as CASGTEGKNIQYF.

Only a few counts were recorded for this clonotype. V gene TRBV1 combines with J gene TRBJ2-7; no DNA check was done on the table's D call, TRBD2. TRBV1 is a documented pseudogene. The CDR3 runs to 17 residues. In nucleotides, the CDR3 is TGCACCAGCAGCCGATACTGGTGGCTAGCGGGGCCCTACGAGCAGTACTTC. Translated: CTSSRYWWLAGPYEQYF.

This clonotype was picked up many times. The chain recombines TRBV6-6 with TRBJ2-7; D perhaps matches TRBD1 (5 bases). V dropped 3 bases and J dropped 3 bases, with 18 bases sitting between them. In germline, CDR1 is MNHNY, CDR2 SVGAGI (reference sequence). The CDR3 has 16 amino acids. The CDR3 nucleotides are TGTGCCAGCAGTTATCCGGCAGGGCATGGAGACTACGAGCAGTACTTC. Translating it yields CASSYPAGHGDYEQYF.

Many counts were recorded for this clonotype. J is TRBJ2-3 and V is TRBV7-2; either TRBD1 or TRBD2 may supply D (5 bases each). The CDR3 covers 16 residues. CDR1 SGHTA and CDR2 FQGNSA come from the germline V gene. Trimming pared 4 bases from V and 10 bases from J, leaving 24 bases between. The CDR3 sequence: CASSSSLTRTGASQYF. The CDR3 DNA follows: TGTGCCAGCAGCTCCTCCTTAACTAGGACTGGGGCCTCGCAGTATTTT.

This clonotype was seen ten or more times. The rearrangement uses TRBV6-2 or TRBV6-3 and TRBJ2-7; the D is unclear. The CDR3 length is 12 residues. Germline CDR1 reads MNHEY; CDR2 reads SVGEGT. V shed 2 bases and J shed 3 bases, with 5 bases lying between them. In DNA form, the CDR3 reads TGTGCCAGCAGTTACCAGATCTACGAGCAGTACTTC. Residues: CASSYQIYEQYF.

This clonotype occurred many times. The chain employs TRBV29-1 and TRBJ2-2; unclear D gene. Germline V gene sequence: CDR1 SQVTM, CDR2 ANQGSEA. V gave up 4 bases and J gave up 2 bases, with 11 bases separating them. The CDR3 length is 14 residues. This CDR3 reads CSVVVSLNTGELFF. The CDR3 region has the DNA TGCAGCGTTGTAGTTAGCCTCAACACCGGGGAGCTGTTTTTT.

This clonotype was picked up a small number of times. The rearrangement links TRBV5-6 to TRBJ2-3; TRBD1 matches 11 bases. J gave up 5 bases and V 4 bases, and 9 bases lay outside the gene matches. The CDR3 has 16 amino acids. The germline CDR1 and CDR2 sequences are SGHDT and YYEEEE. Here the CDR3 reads CASSQPGQGEIDTQYF. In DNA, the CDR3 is TGTGCCAGCAGCCAGCCGGGACAGGGGGAAATAGATACGCAGTATTTT.

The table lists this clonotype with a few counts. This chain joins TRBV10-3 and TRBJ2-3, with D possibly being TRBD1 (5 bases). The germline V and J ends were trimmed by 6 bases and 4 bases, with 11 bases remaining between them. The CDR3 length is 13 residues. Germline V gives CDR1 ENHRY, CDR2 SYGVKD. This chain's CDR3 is CAIRGSRADTQYF. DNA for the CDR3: TGTGCCATCAGAGGGTCCAGGGCAGATACGCAGTATTTT.

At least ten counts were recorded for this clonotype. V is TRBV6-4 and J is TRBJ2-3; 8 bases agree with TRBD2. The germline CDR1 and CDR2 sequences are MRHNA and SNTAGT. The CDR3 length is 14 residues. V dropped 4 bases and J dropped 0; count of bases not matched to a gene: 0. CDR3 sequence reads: CASSASGSTDTQYF. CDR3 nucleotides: TGTGCCAGCAGTGCTAGCGGGAGCACAGATACGCAGTATTTT.

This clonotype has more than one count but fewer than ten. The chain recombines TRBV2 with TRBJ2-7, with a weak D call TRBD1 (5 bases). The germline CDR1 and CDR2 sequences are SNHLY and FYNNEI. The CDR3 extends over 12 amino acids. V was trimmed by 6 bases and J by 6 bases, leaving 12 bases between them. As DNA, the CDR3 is TGTGCCAGCAGCATACAGGCTACCGAGCAGTACTTC. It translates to CASSIQATEQYF. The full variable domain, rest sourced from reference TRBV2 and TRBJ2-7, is EPEVTQTPSHQVTQMGQEVILRCVPISNHLYFYWYRQILGQKVEFLVSFYNNEISEKSEIFDDQFSVERPDGSNFTLKIRSTKLEDSAMYFCASSIQATEQYFGPGTRLTVT.

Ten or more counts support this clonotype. The CDR3 loop reads CASSFAGLAGSNTQYF. The CDR3 region has the DNA TGTGCCAGCAGCTTCGCTGGACTAGCGGGATCAAATACGCAGTATTTT. The chain joins TRBV11-2 to TRBJ2-3, with TRBD2 matching 12 bases. V lost 3 bases to trimming and J lost 7 bases; unmatched junction nucleotides: 8. Germline CDR1 reads SGHAT; CDR2 reads FQNNGV. There are 16 residues in the CDR3.

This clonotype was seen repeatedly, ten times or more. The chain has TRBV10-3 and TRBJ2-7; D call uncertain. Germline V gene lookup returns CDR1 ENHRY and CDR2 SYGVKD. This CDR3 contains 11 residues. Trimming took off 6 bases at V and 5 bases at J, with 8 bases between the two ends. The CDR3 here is CAIRRKDEQYF. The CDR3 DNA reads TGTGCCATCAGGCGTAAGGACGAGCAGTACTTC.

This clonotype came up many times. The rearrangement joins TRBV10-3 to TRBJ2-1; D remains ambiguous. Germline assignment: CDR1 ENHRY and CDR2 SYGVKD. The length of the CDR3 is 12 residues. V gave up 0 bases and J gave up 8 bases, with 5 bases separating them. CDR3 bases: TGTGCCATCAGTGAGTCAAGGGATGAGCAGTTCTTC. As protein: CAISESRDEQFF.